The 30 T cell receptor beta chains below come from one sample, sequenced in a study of OX40 agonist ivuxolimab in advanced cancers. The data were produced by immunoSEQ multiplex PCR, yet TCRdb's version contains in-frame clones alone and is incomplete. The data show 55,000 to 80,000 clones, with roughly nine tenths seen just once and about 11% held by the top ten. Sequenced material: CD4+ or CD8+ T cells sorted from blood, taken in a trial of the OX40 agonist ivuxolimab. The receptors derive from an adult with an advanced solid tumor such as melanoma, head and neck, liver or kidney cancer.

The chain carries TRBV27 and TRBJ1-3; tentatively, D is TRBD1 (6 bases). CDR3 size: 16 residues. V was clipped by 5 bases and J by 2 bases, with 16 bases between them. Germline V gene lookup returns CDR1 MNHEY and CDR2 SMNVEV (reference sequence). The chain's CDR3 is CASSGRGALTGNTIYF. Written as DNA, the CDR3 is TGTGCCAGCAGTGGCCGGGGGGCGCTTACTGGAAACACCATATATTTT.

The chain's CDR3 is CASSMEIMNTEAFF. CDR3 DNA sequence: TGTGCCAGCAGCATGGAAATCATGAACACTGAAGCTTTCTTT. The gene calls are TRBV5-4 and TRBJ1-1, with D unclear. Germline V gene sequence: CDR1 SGHNT, CDR2 YYREEE (reference sequence). The germline V and J ends were trimmed by 4 bases and 0 bases, with 10 bases remaining between them. The CDR3 extends over 14 amino acids.

V and J are TRBV5-1 and TRBJ2-5; D gene uncertain. V lost 4 bases and J lost 5, with 18 bases in between. Germline CDR1 is SGHRS and CDR2 is YFSETQ. The CDR3 loop spans 15 amino acids. The CDR3 is CASSPPKTLLETQYF. In DNA, the CDR3 is TGCGCCAGCAGCCCGCCAAAGACATTACTCGAGACCCAGTACTTC. The full variable domain, in which reference TRBV5-1 and TRBJ2-5 provide the parts outside the CDR3, is KAGVTQTPRYLIKTRGQQVTLSCSPISGHRSVSWYQQTPGQGLQFLFEYFSETQRNKGNFPGRFSGRQFSNSRSEMNVSTLELGDSALYLCASSPPKTLLETQYFGPGTRLLVL.

The chain combines TRBV27 with TRBJ1-6, with a weak D call TRBD1 (6 bases). The V and J ends lost 7 bases and 7 bases respectively, with 14 bases between them. The CDR3 has 14 amino acids. Germline CDR1 and CDR2: MNHEY and SMNVEV (reference sequence). This CDR3 reads CASTFGRGNSPLHF. For the CDR3, the DNA is TGTGCCAGCACTTTCGGCAGGGGAAATTCACCCCTCCACTTT.

The rearrangement uses TRBV6-5 and TRBJ1-2; D ambiguous. CDR3 length: 11 residues. Germline assignment: CDR1 MNHEY and CDR2 SVGAGI. V was clipped by 4 bases and J by 4 bases, with 4 bases between them. Here the CDR3 DNA reads TGTGCCAGCAGTTTGGTCTATGGCTACACCTTC. The encoded protein is CASSLVYGYTF.

The V and J genes are TRBV5-6 and TRBJ2-7; D is perhaps TRBD1 (5 bases). The CDR3 covers 13 residues. V shed 3 bases and J shed 3 bases, with 10 bases lying between them. Germline V gene sequence: CDR1 SGHDT, CDR2 YYEEEE. The CDR3 loop is CASSSQGFYEQYF. The CDR3 DNA sequence: TGTGCCAGCAGCTCGCAGGGTTTCTACGAGCAGTACTTC. Looking up the rest from reference TRBV5-6 and TRBJ2-7 gives the full variable domain: DAGVTQSPTHLIKTRGQQVTLRCSPKSGHDTVSWYQQALGQGPQFIFQYYEEEERQRGNFPDRFSGHQFPNYSSELNVNALLLGDSALYLCASSSQGFYEQYFGPGTRLTVT.

This chain joins TRBV11-1 and TRBJ1-1; D call uncertain. This CDR3 has 13 residues. Per the germline V gene, CDR1 is SGHAT and CDR2 is FQDESV (reference sequence). Trimming took off 1 base at V and 5 bases at J, with 8 bases between the two ends. DNA of the CDR3: TGTGCCAGCAGCTTAGGGGTTAGGACTGAAGCTTTCTTT. Its translation is CASSLGVRTEAFF.

This clone ranks as medium-sized. The chain joins TRBV7-2 to TRBJ2-3; 12 bases map to TRBD2. The V gene's germline CDR1 is SGHTA and CDR2 FQGNSA. Germline trimming cut 5 bases from V and 5 bases from J; bases unmatched to any gene: 5. The CDR3 consists of 15 residues. This CDR3 is CASSPSGGAGDTQYF. The CDR3 region has the DNA TGTGCCAGCAGCCCTAGCGGGGGGGCCGGAGATACGCAGTATTTT.

V gene TRBV27 combines with J gene TRBJ2-7; possibly TRBD1 for D (6 bases). V lost 6 bases to trimming and J lost 4 bases, with 10 bases between them. Germline CDR1 MNHEY, CDR2 SMNVEV (reference sequence). The CDR3 spans 12 residues. CDR3 in DNA: TGTGCCAGCAGACAGGGCCTATACGAGCAGTACTTC. This codes for CASRQGLYEQYF.

The chain has TRBV2 and TRBJ2-7, with TRBD1 as a possible D gene (5 bases). The germline V and J ends were trimmed by 5 bases and 6 bases, with 11 bases remaining between them. Per the germline V gene, CDR1 is SNHLY and CDR2 is FYNNEI. The CDR3 has 12 residues. The CDR3 region is CASSTNRLEQYF. The CDR3, as DNA: TGTGCCAGCAGTACGAACAGGCTCGAGCAGTACTTC.

This chain connects TRBV5-1 to TRBJ2-7, with 11 bases matching TRBD1. This CDR3 is built from 15 residues. The V gene's germline CDR1 is SGHRS and CDR2 YFSETQ. V shed 5 bases, J shed 3 bases, and the junction held 7 bases outside the gene matches. This chain's CDR3 is CASSSSGTGGYEQYF. In DNA, the CDR3 is TGCGCCAGCAGTTCCTCCGGGACAGGGGGCTACGAGCAGTACTTC.

The V gene is TRBV27, the J gene TRBJ1-2; D is undetermined. CDR1 is MNHEY, CDR2 SMNVEV, per germline (reference sequence). CDR3 length: 14 amino acids. V was shortened by 7 bases and J by 4 bases, with 16 bases between the two germline ends. This CDR3 is CASKGTQAFYGYTF. The CDR3 region has the DNA TGTGCCAGCAAGGGAACGCAGGCATTCTATGGCTACACCTTC.

The chain recombines TRBV7-7 with TRBJ2-2; D remains ambiguous. Germline CDR1 is SSHAT and CDR2 is FNYEAQ (reference sequence). The CDR3 has 15 residues. V lost 1 base, J lost 1 base, and 7 bases lay in between. Written as DNA, the CDR3 is TGTGCCAGCAGCTTAGGCCGTATGAACACCGGGGAGCTGTTTTTT. Translating gives CASSLGRMNTGELFF.

V is TRBV5-4 and J is TRBJ2-5; 9 positions agree with TRBD1. V trimming: 4 bases; J trimming: 1 base; junction bases outside the gene matches: 2. In germline, CDR1 is SGHNT, CDR2 YYREEE (reference sequence). The CDR3 is made up of 14 amino acids. CDR3 coding DNA: TGTGCCAGCAGCAAGGACAGGGGCCAAGAGACCCAGTACTTC. Translating gives CASSKDRGQETQYF.

The chain is built from TRBV4-1 and TRBJ2-1; 7 bases align to TRBD2. Germline CDR1 is MGHRA and CDR2 is YSYEKL. The V and J ends lost 0 bases and 5 bases, in that order; junction bases with no gene match: 4. This CDR3 spans 15 amino acids. The chain's CDR3 is CASSQDLLADNEQFF. CDR3 bases: TGCGCCAGCAGCCAAGATCTTCTAGCGGACAATGAGCAGTTCTTC.

The J gene is TRBJ1-1, the V gene TRBV7-9; TRBD1 agrees at 9 bases. CDR3 size: 15 residues. Trimming took 5 bases from V and 2 from J; bases not matched to a gene: 6. The germline CDR1 and CDR2 sequences are SEHNR and FQNEAQ (reference sequence). In DNA form, the CDR3 reads TGTGCCAGCAGCCCCCGGACAGGGGCCAACACTGAAGCTTTCTTT. Its protein is CASSPRTGANTEAFF.

Relative to its sample, this clone is medium-sized (0.01 to 0.1%). This sequence joins TRBV7-9 and TRBJ2-7; weak D call: TRBD2 (6 bases). V was pared by 0 bases and J by 0 bases, with 12 bases between. The CDR3 runs 16 residues. In germline, CDR1 is SEHNR, CDR2 FQNEAQ (reference sequence). The CDR3 coding sequence is TGTGCCAGCAGCTTAGCGCCGGGAGATCCCTCCTACGAGCAGTACTTC. Encoded protein: CASSLAPGDPSYEQYF.

V gene TRBV9 combines with J gene TRBJ1-2; a possible D gene is TRBD1 (6 bases). Germline V gene lookup returns CDR1 SGDLS and CDR2 YYNGEE. Trimming left V 3 bases short and J 4 bases short, with 19 bases between. CDR3 length equals 16 residues. The CDR3 reads CASSGSLGTGSYGYTF. DNA for the CDR3: TGTGCCAGCAGCGGCTCCCTAGGAACAGGGAGCTATGGCTACACCTTC.

The chain has TRBV23-1 and TRBJ1-3; TRBD1 aligns across 9 bases. TRBV23-1 belongs to the ORF category, with a function that is uncertain. The CDR3 loop spans 18 amino acids. V was pared by 2 bases and J by 1 base, with 9 bases of the junction left unmatched. As DNA, the CDR3 is TGCGCCAGCAGTCAAGAAGTGACAGGGGGACAGTCTGGAAACACCATATATTTT. Translated: CASSQEVTGGQSGNTIYF.

The V gene is TRBV27, the J gene TRBJ1-1, with D perhaps matching TRBD1 (5 bases). In germline, CDR1 is MNHEY, CDR2 SMNVEV (reference sequence). CDR3 length equals 11 residues. The CDR3: CAAGFVTEAFF. The CDR3 DNA is TGTGCTGCAGGGTTTGTCACTGAAGCTTTCTTT.

This CDR3 reads CASAGTSIFNEQFF. Written as DNA, the CDR3 is TGTGCCAGCGCCGGGACTTCTATATTCAATGAGCAGTTCTTC. The chain has TRBV16 and TRBJ2-1; D perhaps matches TRBD2 (6 bases). The CDR3 is made up of 14 amino acids. Per germline, CDR1 KGHSY and CDR2 FQNENV. Trimming took off 8 bases at V and 6 bases at J, with 17 bases between the two ends.

The rearrangement uses TRBV5-4 and TRBJ2-7; 7 bases fit TRBD1. Looked up from germline, CDR1 is SGHNT and CDR2 is YYREEE (reference sequence). The V gene end was trimmed by 5 bases and the J gene end by 2 bases; junction bases not matched to a gene: 4. The CDR3 extends over 13 amino acids. This CDR3 reads CASSHTGAYEQYF. CDR3 coding DNA: TGTGCCAGCAGTCACACAGGGGCCTACGAGCAGTACTTC.

The V and J genes are TRBV21-1 and TRBJ2-7. TRBV21-1 is assigned pseudogene status. The CDR3 runs to 12 residues. CDR3 protein: CASSRGTYEQYF. The CDR3 bases are TGTGCCAGCAGCAGGGGGACCTACGAGCAGTACTTC.

The chain employs TRBV27 and TRBJ1-1; TRBD1 agrees at 7 bases. Germline CDR1 reads MNHEY; CDR2 reads SMNVEV (reference sequence). Trimming took 11 bases from V and 7 from J; bases not matched to a gene: 10. This CDR3 is 12 amino acids long. CDR3 region: CALIERGREAFF. CDR3 nucleotide sequence: TGTGCCTTGATTGAGAGGGGGCGTGAAGCTTTCTTT.

V is TRBV19 and J is TRBJ1-5; tentatively, D is TRBD1 (6 bases). Trimming shortened V by 3 bases and J by 4 bases, and 19 bases separated the two germline ends. The germline V gene encodes CDR1 LNHDA and CDR2 SQIVND (reference sequence). The CDR3 has 17 amino acids. Here the CDR3 DNA reads TGTGCCAGTAGTATCTGGGGCCGGGGACAACAGAATCAGCCCCAGCATTTT. It encodes CASSIWGRGQQNQPQHF.

CDR3 nucleotides: TGTGCCAGCAGCCCGCCGTTAGCGGGAGCGGGGACAGATACGCAGTATTTT. Amino acid sequence: CASSPPLAGAGTDTQYF. This chain connects TRBV11-1 to TRBJ2-3, with TRBD2 matching 9 bases. Germline V CDR1 and CDR2: SGHAT, FQDESV (reference sequence). V was pared by 5 bases and J by 3 bases, with 12 bases of the junction left unmatched. The CDR3 spans 17 residues.

This rearrangement joins TRBV5-6 to TRBJ2-1; possible D gene TRBD2, 6 bases. Germline assignment: CDR1 SGHDT and CDR2 YYEEEE. This CDR3 has 13 residues. Trimming removed 4 bases from V and 7 bases from J, with 12 bases in between. CDR3 protein: CASSETSLNEQFF. The CDR3 nucleotides are TGTGCCAGCAGCGAGACTAGTTTGAATGAGCAGTTCTTC.

This clone was recorded only once. The J gene is TRBJ2-7, the V gene TRBV6-6; TRBD1 might be the D (5 bases). V dropped 6 bases and J dropped 2 bases, with 11 bases sitting between them. This CDR3 comprises 13 residues. Looked up from germline, CDR1 is MNHNY and CDR2 is SVGAGI (reference sequence). The DNA for the CDR3 is TGTGCCAGCAGAAATACAGGCACCTACGAGCAGTACTTC. Protein: CASRNTGTYEQYF.

The V gene is TRBV5-4, the J gene TRBJ2-7; D may be TRBD1 (6 bases). The CDR3 length is 14 residues. Germline CDR1 and CDR2: SGHNT and YYREEE (reference sequence). V was pared by 3 bases and J by 1 base, with 11 bases between. In nucleotides, the CDR3 is TGTGCCAGCAGCTCGAGGACAGCTTCCTACGAGCAGTACTTC. It encodes CASSSRTASYEQYF.

This CDR3 is CASSPRALSYEQYF. The CDR3 DNA follows: TGTGCCAGCTCACCGAGGGCACTGTCCTACGAGCAGTACTTC. The rearrangement uses TRBV18 and TRBJ2-7; D possibly corresponds to TRBD2 (5 bases). Trimming stripped 3 bases from V and 1 base from J, with 10 bases between. Per germline, CDR1 KGHSH and CDR2 LQKENI. CDR3 size: 14 residues.